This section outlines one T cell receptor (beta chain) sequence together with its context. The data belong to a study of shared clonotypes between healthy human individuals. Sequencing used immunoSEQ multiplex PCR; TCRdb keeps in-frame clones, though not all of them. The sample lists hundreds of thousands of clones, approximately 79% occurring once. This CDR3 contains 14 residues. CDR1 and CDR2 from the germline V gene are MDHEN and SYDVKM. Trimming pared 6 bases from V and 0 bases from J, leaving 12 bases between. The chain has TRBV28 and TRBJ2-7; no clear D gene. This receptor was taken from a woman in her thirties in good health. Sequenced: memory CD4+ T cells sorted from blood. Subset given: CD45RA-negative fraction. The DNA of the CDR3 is TGTGCCAGCAGAAAATCAGTAAACTCCTACGAGCAGTACTTC. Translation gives CASRKSVNSYEQYF.